Included here is one T cell receptor (beta chain) sequence, with context. This record comes from a study of OX40 agonist ivuxolimab in advanced cancers. Method: immunoSEQ multiplex PCR; TCRdb's copy keeps in-frame clones and lacks some. The table records approximately 79,000 clones, about nine tenths of them present only once. In germline, CDR1 is SGHNT, CDR2 YENEEA. Trimming pared 2 bases from V and 0 bases from J, leaving 7 bases between. The CDR3 is 15 residues long. The chain joins TRBV11-3 to TRBJ2-2; tentatively, D is TRBD1 (5 bases). This material consisted of CD4+ or CD8+ T cells sorted from blood, taken in a trial of the OX40 agonist ivuxolimab. The receptor was isolated from an adult with an advanced solid tumor such as melanoma, head and neck, liver or kidney cancer. The DNA of the CDR3 is TGTGCCAGCAGCTTAACCAGGGCGAACACCGGGGAGCTGTTTTTT. Encoded protein: CASSLTRANTGELFF.